Given below is one TCR beta chain in context. Its binding antigen is unknown. No base qualities exist here, and no much larger clone lies one base off it. The data originate from a study of cytomegalovirus exposure and HLA in healthy donors (dated by TCRdb to about 2017). Context from the whole study: In an earlier analysis of roughly 500 of the donors, roughly 300 Gb of sequence data and 95 million to 130 million unique TCR beta sequences from 180 million or so T cells were reported. An early release covering 550 to 700 HLA-typed donors comprised approximately 290 gigabases of sequencing data and roughly 86 million unique TCR sequences. Among the roughly 400 genotyped donors, around 81% belonged to the genetic ancestry cluster associated with self-reported Caucasian donors. The study aimed to test whether cataloging public T cell receptors could reveal signatures of past pathogen exposure. The study used immunosequencing to profile the T cell repertoires of 666 subjects and linked those repertoires to cytomegalovirus serostatus. Along with the approximately 670-subject first cohort, a separate validation cohort of some 130 different subjects was used. The study combined high-throughput TCR immunosequencing, statistical association of individual TCRs with disease status, and machine learning to predict cytomegalovirus infection status. A later analysis re-analyzed previously published TCR beta repertoires from 600 to 850 donors and added high-resolution HLA genotyping to study TCR occurrence patterns. Rather than using new phenotypic data, the later analysis identified candidate immune exposures from TCR beta sequences and from how often those sequences occurred across donors. An earlier analysis of fewer than 750 of the donors used high-throughput TCR beta sequencing to judge whether each TCR beta V gene segment behaved as functional or pseudogenic. Alongside the repertoire data, information on donor age, sex, ethnicity and CMV serostatus was compiled. A later genetic analysis took genome-wide SNP genotypes for 398 of the 666 donors and used that subset as a discovery cohort. Every repertoire in the discovery cohort had been generated on one and the same sequencing platform. HLA typing included class I and class II loci at four-digit resolution. Typing coverage varied by locus: roughly 629-630 donors for A, B, C, DRB1 and DQB1; approximately 560 for DQA1; over 600 for DPA1; more than 450 for DPB1. About 5 DR-DQ haplotypes were handled as single units for association and clustering, since linkage in the cohort was strong. Among around 400 genotyped donors of the cohort, an average of 235,054 unique TCR beta nucleotide sequences were sequenced per donor, roughly 20% of them non-productive. On the study overall, not on this receptor specifically: The authors suggested that the approach could potentially be generalized to other disease states and immunological phenotypes. For the cohort, immune exposure information was limited to CMV serostatus. In an earlier analysis of some 550 of the donors, most TCR beta V segments were observed in productive rearrangements about 87% or about 30% of the time, broadly matching IMGT annotations. In vitro tests confirmed that a few of the cytomegalovirus-associated TCR beta chains recognize cytomegalovirus antigens. The cohort was sequenced for TCR beta chains only, and without alpha or paired-chain data the features that could be detected were limited. Across donors, most TCR sequences were observed very rarely, whereas some public TCRs were present in many individuals. A cluster of highly shared sequence variants was judged likely to represent a technical artifact of the sequencing pipeline. A later genetic analysis reported fewer N-insertions in productive TCRs among donors in an Asian-associated ancestry cluster than the approximately 700-donor mean. The classifier was reported to diagnose cytomegalovirus status with high specificity and sensitivity in both the original cohort and the validation cohort. The study gave a list of some 150 TCR beta chains associated with cytomegalovirus. HLA typing was unavailable for some donors at each locus, so association tests used only the typed subset. Because the 87-base-pair reads could not distinguish some IMGT-functional V segments, including TRBV6-2 and TRBV6-3, those segments were excluded. Roughly uniform sequencing depth across donors was assumed in presence/absence analyses, although this assumption may not hold. In a later analysis, TCR association rates were found to vary across HLA loci, with the most associated TCRs seen for DRB1 alleles and the fewest for HLA-C alleles. Most CMV-associated TCR beta chains appeared to be HLA-restricted in a later analysis, and the HLA associations seemed to be driven largely by CMV exposure. Several of the top co-occurrence clusters appeared to be linked to parvovirus B19, influenza, CMV and Epstein-Barr virus, according to a later analysis. Because counts were too low, some 17 rarely observed V segments, including chromosome 9 orphons, were excluded from the earlier analysis of 500 to 700 of the donors. Linkage disequilibrium might explain the correlated functional status among segregating V segments, but an unknown experimental factor could not be excluded. A further reported finding was that TCR beta sequences accurately predicted the HLA-A and HLA-B alleles for most subjects in the first cohort. Assigning TCR associations to individual alleles was difficult when HLA alleles, especially DR and DQ, strongly co-occurred. A later genetic analysis associated a missense DCLRE1C variant with V-gene and J-gene trimming of TCR beta chains, and an independent cohort replicated the association. A later analysis associated 16,951 TCR beta sequences with specific HLA alleles at a false discovery rate of 0.05. Compared with equally common non-associated chains, HLA-associated TCR beta chains in a later analysis were more clonally expanded and had lower generation probabilities.

Library preparation was by the immunoSEQ multiplex PCR assay. A mixture of 60 forward primers for TCR Vbeta segments and 13 reverse primers for TCR Jbeta segments was used in the multiplex PCR. A multiplex PCR assay on genomic DNA amplified the CDR3 region of rearranged TCR beta genes. Amplified TCR beta libraries were sequenced as 87-base-pair reads on the Illumina HiSeq System. As for the authors' bioinformatics: In a later analysis, some 80 million unique TCR beta chains were counted across the 500 to 850 repertoires, and roughly 11 million of these chains were shared by at least two donors. Raw reads were error-corrected and collapsed into unique sequences by a nearest-neighbor algorithm in which closely related sequences were merged to remove PCR and sequencing errors. CDR3 sequences were aligned to IMGT reference sequences to assign V, D and J gene segments. For a sequence to be retained, a match of at least six nucleotides was required to both a V gene segment and a J gene segment. A rearrangement counted as productive if the CDR3 had no stop codons and remained in frame with V and J, and every other rearrangement counted as non-productive. CDR3 was defined according to IMGT convention as the region running from the second conserved V-encoded cysteine to the conserved J-encoded phenylalanine. Sequences without an unambiguous match to a single V gene segment were excluded from the earlier analysis of about 600 of the donors. An earlier analysis of almost 600 of the donors classified V segments as functional when productive rearrangements were above 56.7% and as segregating when the standard deviation between donors was above 5%. A statistical classification framework was developed to diagnose cytomegalovirus status using the catalog of TCR beta chain sequences. In a later analysis, V and J genes were assigned by comparing TCR nucleotide sequences against IMGT/GENE-DB human TR gene sequences. A later analysis assigned CDR3 sequences and most-parsimonious VDJ recombination scenarios with the TCRdist pipeline. In a later analysis, each TCR beta chain was defined by its CDR3 amino acid sequence together with its V-gene family, and reads lacking a unique V-gene family were excluded. In a later analysis, several hundred highly shared, low-generation-probability nucleotide sequences were removed to address suspected cross-contamination and a sequencing artifact. In a later analysis, a clonal expansion index for each public chain was calculated from normalized within-repertoire ranks of inferred template counts. Generation probabilities in a later analysis came from a VDJ recombination model fitted to out-of-frame rearrangements, and those results were checked against IGoR. In a later analysis, hypergeometric tests were used to score TCR-TCR, TCR-HLA and TCR-CMV co-occurrence, with a repertoire-size bias correction applied to TCR pairs. A later analysis estimated false discovery rates by permuting HLA or CMV assignments 20 times. A later analysis grouped co-occurring TCRs with DBSCAN, adding TCRdist sequence similarity when clustering within HLA-allele-positive subsets. Repertoires with fewer than 30,000 or more than 120,000 public chains, plus five repertoires with anomalous nucleotide sharing, were excluded from co-occurrence clustering. TCRdb carries this immuneACCESS record with in-frame sequences only. Its versions omit some clonotypes, under half of them owing to an unresolved V gene in the studies checked, with the rest unexplained. From that table come the V and J calls and clone size; the DNA was used to work out D and trimming. This sample lists about 200,000 clones; less than 90% were detected once. The top ten clones comprise 0.31% of the sample.

The cohort was made up of approximately 670 healthy bone marrow donors. At the time of sampling, every cohort member was nominally healthy, though immune exposures that went unrecorded were likely present. The donor tested CMV seronegative and was one of the 352 seronegative cohort members. Each donor provided a peripheral blood sample, and peripheral blood mononuclear cells were used for TCR beta sequencing. The Qiagen DNeasy Blood Extraction Kit was used to extract genomic DNA from the blood cell samples. There are 14 amino acids in the CDR3, from cysteine to phenylalanine inclusive. Just CDR3 DNA is preserved here, 42 bases in frame from base 1. From a lookup of the germline V gene (reference sequence), CDR1 and CDR2 are SGHKS and YYEKEE. V drops 4 bases and J drops 5 bases, leaving 13 bases in between.

The rearrangement joined TRBV5-5 to TRBJ2-1; perhaps TRBD2 is the D gene, with 5 bases matching. The receptor comes from a woman in her 30s in good health and CMV-seronegative. Sequenced material: PBMCs. The CDR3 sequence is CASSGSAWDNEQFF. Here is the DNA: TGTGCCAGCAGCGGGAGTGCTTGGGACAATGAGCAGTTCTTC.